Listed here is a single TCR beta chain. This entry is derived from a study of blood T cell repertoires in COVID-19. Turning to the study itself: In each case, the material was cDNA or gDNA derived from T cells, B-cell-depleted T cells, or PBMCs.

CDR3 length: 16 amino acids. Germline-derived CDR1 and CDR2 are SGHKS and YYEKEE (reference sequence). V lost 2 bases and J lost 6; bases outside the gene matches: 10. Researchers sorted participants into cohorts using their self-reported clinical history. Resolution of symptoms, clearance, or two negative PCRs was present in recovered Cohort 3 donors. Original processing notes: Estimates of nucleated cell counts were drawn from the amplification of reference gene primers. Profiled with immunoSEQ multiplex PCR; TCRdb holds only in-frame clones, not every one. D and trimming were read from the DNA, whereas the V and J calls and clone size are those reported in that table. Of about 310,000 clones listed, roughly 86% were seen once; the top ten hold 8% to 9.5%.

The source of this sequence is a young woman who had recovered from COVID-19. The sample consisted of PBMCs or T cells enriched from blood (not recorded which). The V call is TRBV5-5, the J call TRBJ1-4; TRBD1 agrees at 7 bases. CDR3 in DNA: TGTGCCAGCAGCTTCCCTCCGGGACAGATCTATGAAAAACTGTTTTTT. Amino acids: CASSFPPGQIYEKLFF. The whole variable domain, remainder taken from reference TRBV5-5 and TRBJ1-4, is DAGVTQSPTHLIKTRGQQVTLRCSPISGHKSVSWYQQVLGQGPQFIFQYYEKEERGRGNFPDRFSARQFPNYSSELNVNALLLGDSALYLCASSFPPGQIYEKLFFGSGTQLSVL.